The rows below give T cell receptor beta chains drawn from one sample of a study of OX40 agonist ivuxolimab in advanced cancers. Produced via immunoSEQ multiplex PCR; TCRdb's table is partial and in-frame only. The sample shows 95,000 to 100,000 clones, around 85% of them seen only once. This specimen consisted of CD4+ or CD8+ T cells sorted from blood, obtained in a trial of the OX40 agonist ivuxolimab. These receptors were collected from an adult with an advanced solid tumor such as melanoma, head and neck, liver or kidney cancer. Both conserved end residues are part of each CDR3. The D gene is left open where the match is weak. Clone size is shown for a subset of rows, as once, few, many or a class of expanded clone.

>TRBV5-4|-|-|TRBJ1-6
CASSLFWNSPLHF
TGTGCCAGCAGCTTGTTTTGGAATTCACCCCTCCACTTT
>TRBV4-1|-|-|TRBJ2-6
CASSPWGGSGANVLTF
TGCGCCAGCAGCCCTTGGGGCGGCTCTGGGGCCAACGTCCTGACTTTC
>TRBV7-8|-|few|TRBJ1-6
CASSLEGANSPLHF
TGTGCCAGCAGCTTGGAAGGAGCCAATTCACCCCTCCACTTT
>TRBV7-2|-|-|TRBJ2-1
CASSLGRGAVNEQFF
TGTGCCAGCAGCTTAGGTAGGGGCGCTGTGAATGAGCAGTTCTTC
>TRBV29-1|-|-|TRBJ2-5
CAAGPDETQYF
TGCGCCGCGGGCCCCGACGAGACCCAGTACTTC
>TRBV7-9|-|-|TRBJ2-7
CASSLSRVYEQYF
TGTGCCAGCAGCTTATCCAGGGTCTACGAGCAGTACTTC
>TRBV6-1|TRBD1|-|TRBJ1-6
CASNRGQGRTPLHF
TGTGCCAGCAACAGGGGACAGGGACGGACACCCCTCCACTTT
>TRBV7-9|TRBD2|-|TRBJ2-1
CASSLAGEVEQFF
TGTGCCAGCAGCCTAGCGGGAGAGGTTGAGCAGTTCTTC
>TRBV5-1|-|-|TRBJ1-6
CASSLGPEGSGSPLHF
TGCGCCAGCAGCCTGGGTCCCGAGGGGAGCGGTTCACCCCTCCACTTT
>TRBV4-2|TRBD1|-|TRBJ2-2
CASSQDLPGQGNTGELFF
TGTGCCAGCAGCCAAGACCTCCCGGGACAGGGAAACACCGGGGAGCTGTTTTTT
>TRBV6-6|-|-|TRBJ1-6
CASSYLKVFSPLHF
TGTGCCAGCAGTTACCTTAAGGTGTTTTCACCCCTCCACTTT
>TRBV18|-|-|TRBJ1-2
CASSPPFTGPNYGYTF
TGTGCCAGCTCACCACCGTTTACAGGGCCTAACTATGGCTACACCTTC
>TRBV5-8|-|-|TRBJ2-2
CASSLLGVGTGELFF
TGTGCCAGCAGCTTGCTGGGGGTAGGCACCGGGGAGCTGTTTTTT
>TRBV28|TRBD2|-|TRBJ2-7
CASRGGRGSSYEQYF
TGTGCCAGCAGGGGGGGGAGGGGAAGCTCCTACGAGCAGTACTTC
>TRBV6-5|-|-|TRBJ1-2
CASTSTGFHNYGYTF
TGTGCCAGCACCTCAACGGGATTTCATAACTATGGCTACACCTTC
>TRBV27|-|-|TRBJ2-7
CASSPFSGSYEQYF
TGTGCCAGCAGCCCCTTCTCCGGCTCCTACGAGCAGTACTTC
>TRBV28|-|-|TRBJ1-1
CASSSILAGNTEAFF
TGTGCCAGCAGTTCTATCTTGGCGGGCAACACTGAAGCTTTCTTT
>TRBV9|TRBD2|-|TRBJ2-1
CASSVSGRGTGEQFF
TGTGCCAGCAGCGTATCTGGGAGGGGTACAGGTGAGCAGTTCTTC
>TRBV9|TRBD2|once|TRBJ2-2
CASSVAGTRLGGELFF
TGTGCCAGCAGCGTAGCGGGGACTAGATTGGGCGGGGAGCTGTTTTTT
>TRBV2|TRBD1|-|TRBJ1-4
CASSLRTGGFEKLFF
TGTGCCAGCAGCCTAAGGACAGGGGGCTTCGAAAAACTGTTTTTT
>TRBV6-1|-|-|TRBJ1-1
CASRDINMNTEAFF
TGTGCCAGCAGGGACATTAACATGAACACTGAAGCTTTCTTT
>TRBV30|-|many|TRBJ2-2
CAWRSFRGPGELFF
TGTGCCTGGAGGTCCTTCCGGGGACCCGGGGAGCTGTTTTTT
>TRBV27|-|few|TRBJ1-6
CASSPRNPSPLHF
TGTGCCAGCAGCCCTCGGAACCCATCACCCCTCCACTTT
>TRBV11-3|-|-|TRBJ2-1
CASSLGWGNEQFF
TGTGCCAGCAGCTTAGGATGGGGCAATGAGCAGTTCTTC
>TRBV5-1|TRBD2|-|TRBJ2-2
CASSLGEMGLASGTGELFF
TGCGCCAGCAGCTTGGGGGAGATGGGACTAGCCTCAGGCACCGGGGAGCTGTTTTTT
>TRBV4-3|-|-|TRBJ2-3
CASSQEFHTDTQYF
TGCGCCAGCAGCCAAGAGTTCCACACAGATACGCAGTATTTT
>TRBV28|-|few|TRBJ1-5
CASNLDSVKPQHF
TGTGCCAGCAATTTGGACAGCGTAAAGCCCCAGCATTTT
>TRBV29-1|-|-|TRBJ1-3
CSVAGSGNTIYF
TGCAGCGTTGCGGGGTCAGGAAACACCATATATTTT
>TRBV4-2|-|-|TRBJ1-5
CASSQDRGSNGPSNQPQHF
TGTGCCAGCAGCCAAGATCGGGGATCCAACGGGCCTAGCAATCAGCCCCAGCATTTT
>TRBV30|-|few|TRBJ2-5
CAPGAPSRETQYF
TGTGCCCCCGGGGCTCCGAGCCGGGAGACCCAGTACTTC
>TRBV23-1|-|few|TRBJ2-3
CASSKSGTGDTQYF
TGCGCCAGCAGTAAGTCCGGGACTGGAGATACGCAGTATTTT
>TRBV6-4|TRBD1|-|TRBJ1-2
CASSQTGLGYTF
TGTGCCAGCAGTCAGACAGGGCTCGGCTACACCTTC
>TRBV20-1|-|-|TRBJ1-1
CSADQNTEAFF
TGCAGTGCTGATCAGAACACTGAAGCTTTCTTT